This TCR beta chain was identified during a study of CXCR3-negative and CXCR3-positive naive CD8 T cells. General study results and limits: Cryopreserved PBMCs had partly decreased CXCR3 expression; fresh PBMCs were used in most assays.

5' RACE that incorporated UMI labels was used to prepare the TRB cDNA libraries. TCRdb reworked the 5' RACE reads into one entry per CDR3 protein, no DNA. This repertoire comprises around 140,000 distinct CDR3 sequences; its ten largest clones make up 0.25% to 0.35%. The CDR3 is 11 amino acids. Germline CDR1 SQVTM, CDR2 ANQGSEA. With regard to this clonotype: The target antigen is unknown.

The receptor's source is a human donor in good health. Some clones in this sample may be carry-over from other donors' samples. The chain combines TRBV29-1 with TRBJ1-3; TCRdb picks TRBD1, but there is no DNA to check that call. Input material: naive CXCR3- CD8+ T cells from blood. Subset denoted: CD45RO-CCR7+CD27+CD95- naive CD8+ T cells lacking CXCR3 (TNR3-). This CDR3 is CSVVDQGTIYF.